These 12 T cell receptor beta chains came from one sample sequenced in a study of T cells in tuberculosis. Some clones are missing from TCRdb's copy, which holds only in-frame ones; the method was immunoSEQ multiplex PCR. The repertoire holds roughly 32,000 clones, with approximately 93% as singletons. Time point defined: new active TB diagnosis, blood taken before or within 7 days of starting treatment. The sample was PBMCs, taken at tuberculosis diagnosis. The origin of the receptors is an adult with tuberculosis.

The chain joins TRBV2 to TRBJ2-1; 7 bases agree with TRBD1. Losses at the gene ends were 7 bases for V and 2 bases for J; bases not matched to a gene: 5. The germline V gene encodes CDR1 SNHLY and CDR2 FYNNEI. There are 14 residues in the CDR3. CDR3 in DNA: TGTGCCAGCACCAGAGGACAGGCCTACAATGAGCAGTTCTTC. Encoded protein: CASTRGQAYNEQFF.

The CDR3, as DNA: TGTGCCAGCAGCGAGAATAGCGGGGGTTCGAACACCGGGGAGCTGTTTTTT. Protein sequence: CASSENSGGSNTGELFF. The chain carries TRBV9 and TRBJ2-2; the match to TRBD2 covers 9 bases. The germline V gene has CDR1 SGDLS and CDR2 YYNGEE. CDR3 length: 17 amino acids. Trimming took 3 bases from V and 0 from J; bases not matched to a gene: 6.

The genes are TRBV7-9 and TRBJ1-1; possibly TRBD1 for D (5 bases). Germline V gene lookup returns CDR1 SEHNR and CDR2 FQNEAQ (reference sequence). The CDR3 consists of 15 residues. V was pared by 4 bases and J by 4 bases, with 16 bases between. The CDR3 bases are TGTGCCAGCAGCTCCCCCGCAGGGCTGCTCACTGAAGCTTTCTTT. It encodes CASSSPAGLLTEAFF.

The chain has TRBV5-1 and TRBJ2-1, with TRBD2 matching over 12 bases. Germline CDR1 and CDR2: SGHRS and YFSETQ. This CDR3 spans 14 amino acids. The trim removed 5 bases at V and 7 bases at J, leaving 4 bases unmatched. The CDR3 DNA reads as TGCGCCAGCAGTTTAGGACTAGCGGGAAATGAGCAGTTCTTC. Translation: CASSLGLAGNEQFF.

The chain links TRBV11-2 to TRBJ1-2, with D possibly matching TRBD1 (5 bases). CDR3 length: 14 residues. The germline V gene has CDR1 SGHAT and CDR2 FQNNGV. The V gene lost 1 base and the J gene lost 4 bases, with 10 bases spanning the gap. For the CDR3, the DNA is TGTGCCAGCAGCTTAGGCGGGGGGGGCTATGGCTACACCTTC. Translation gives CASSLGGGGYGYTF.

The chain employs TRBV19 and TRBJ2-7; the match to TRBD1 covers 8 bases. The CDR3 contains 14 residues. V dropped 5 bases and J dropped 3; count of bases not matched to a gene: 6. CDR1 and CDR2 (germline): LNHDA, SQIVND (reference sequence). CDR3 sequence reads: CASSPRTGSYEQYF. DNA for the CDR3: TGTGCCAGTAGTCCTCGGACAGGGAGCTACGAGCAGTACTTC.

The chain is built from TRBV4-1 and TRBJ1-1; D may be TRBD1 (5 bases). CDR1 and CDR2 (germline): MGHRA, YSYEKL. Deletions cut 2 bases from V and 0 bases from J, with 19 bases between. This CDR3 is built from 18 residues. The CDR3 bases are TGCGCCAGCAGCCAAACCGTTTCCGGGGGTTTCATGAACACTGAAGCTTTCTTT. Translation: CASSQTVSGGFMNTEAFF.

The chain employs TRBV28 and TRBJ1-2, with D tentatively TRBD1 (6 bases). The germline gives CDR1 MDHEN, CDR2 SYDVKM. Trimming took 7 bases from V and 8 from J, leaving 29 bases between them. The CDR3 has 17 residues. CDR3 sequence: CASTTTGQRVLFRGYTF. The CDR3 DNA reads TGTGCCAGCACCACGACTGGACAGCGCGTGCTTTTTCGGGGCTACACCTTC.

This chain links TRBV18 with TRBJ1-1; D is undetermined. Germline values: CDR1 KGHSH, CDR2 LQKENI. V lost 2 bases and J lost 1, with 8 bases in between. The CDR3 sequence is 14 residues long. CDR3 DNA: TGTGCCAGCTCACCAAGACATGAGAACACTGAAGCTTTCTTT. This translates into CASSPRHENTEAFF.

V gene TRBV5-6 combines with J gene TRBJ2-5; maybe TRBD2 (5 bases). The V end was cut by 5 bases, the J end by 1 base, with 12 bases between. From germline, CDR1 is SGHDT and CDR2 YYEEEE. The CDR3 has 14 amino acids. CDR3 sequence reads: CASRVNAGQETQYF. The CDR3 nucleotides are TGTGCCAGCAGAGTTAACGCGGGCCAAGAGACCCAGTACTTC.

The rearrangement uses TRBV7-9 and TRBJ2-7; 12 positions agree with TRBD1. CDR1 is SEHNR, CDR2 FQNEAQ, per germline (reference sequence). The CDR3 length is 14 residues. The J segment lost 4 bases and the V segment lost 4 bases, leaving 2 bases of the junction unmatched. CDR3 in amino acids: CASSWGQGAYEQYF. The CDR3 bases are TGTGCCAGCAGCTGGGGACAGGGGGCGTACGAGCAGTACTTC.

This chain joins TRBV27 and TRBJ1-1, with TRBD1 identical over 7 bases. Germline V gene data show CDR1 as MNHEY and CDR2 as SMNVEV (reference sequence). The CDR3 runs 14 residues. The V segment lost 3 bases and the J segment 7 bases; nucleotides outside the gene matches: 8. This chain's CDR3 is CASSFSRQGHEAFF. The CDR3 DNA follows: TGTGCCAGCAGTTTTTCACGACAGGGCCATGAAGCTTTCTTT.